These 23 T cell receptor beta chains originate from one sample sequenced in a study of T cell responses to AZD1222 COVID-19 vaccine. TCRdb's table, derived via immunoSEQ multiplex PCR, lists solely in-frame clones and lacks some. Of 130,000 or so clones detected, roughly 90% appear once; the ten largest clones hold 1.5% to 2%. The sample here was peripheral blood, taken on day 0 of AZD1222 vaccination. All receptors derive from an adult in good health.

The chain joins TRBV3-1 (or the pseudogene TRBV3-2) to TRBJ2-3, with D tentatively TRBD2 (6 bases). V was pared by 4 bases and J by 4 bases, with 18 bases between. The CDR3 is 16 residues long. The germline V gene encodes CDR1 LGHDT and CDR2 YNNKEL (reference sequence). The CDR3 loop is CASSLPPSVNSDTQYF. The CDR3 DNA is TGTGCCAGCAGCCTCCCCCCTAGCGTTAATTCAGATACGCAGTATTTT.

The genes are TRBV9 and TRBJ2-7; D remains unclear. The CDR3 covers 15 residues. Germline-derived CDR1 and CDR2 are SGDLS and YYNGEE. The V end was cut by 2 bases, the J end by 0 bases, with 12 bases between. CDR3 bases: TGTGCCAGCAGCGTGTCAGTCTTTCACTCCTACGAGCAGTACTTC. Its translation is CASSVSVFHSYEQYF.

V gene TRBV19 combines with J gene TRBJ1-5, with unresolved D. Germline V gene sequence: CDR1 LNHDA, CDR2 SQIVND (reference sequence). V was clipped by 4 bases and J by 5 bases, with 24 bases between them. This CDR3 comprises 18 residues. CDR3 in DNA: TGTGCCAGTAGTAAATCCTTCTGGGCATTAGGAGATGATCAGCCCCAGCATTTT. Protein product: CASSKSFWALGDDQPQHF.

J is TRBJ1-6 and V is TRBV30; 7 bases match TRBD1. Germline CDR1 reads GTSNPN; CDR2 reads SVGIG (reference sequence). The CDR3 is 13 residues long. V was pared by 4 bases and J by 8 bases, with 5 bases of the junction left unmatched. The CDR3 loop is CAWIGTDDSPLHF. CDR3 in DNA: TGTGCCTGGATTGGGACAGACGATTCACCCCTCCACTTT.

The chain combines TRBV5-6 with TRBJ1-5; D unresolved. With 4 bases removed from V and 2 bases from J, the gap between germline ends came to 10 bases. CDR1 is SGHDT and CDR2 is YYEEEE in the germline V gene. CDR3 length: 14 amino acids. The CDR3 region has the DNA TGTGCCAGCAGCGCGGTAGGCGGCAATCAGCCCCAGCATTTT. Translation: CASSAVGGNQPQHF.

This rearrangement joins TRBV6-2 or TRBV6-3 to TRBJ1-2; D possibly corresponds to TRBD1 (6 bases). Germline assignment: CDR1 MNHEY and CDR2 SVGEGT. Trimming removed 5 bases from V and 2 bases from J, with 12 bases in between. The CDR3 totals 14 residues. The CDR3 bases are TGTGCCAGCAGTCTAATAGGACAGAACTATGGCTACACCTTC. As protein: CASSLIGQNYGYTF.

The CDR3 spells CASSQLSSIYGYTF. Here the CDR3 DNA reads TGTGCCAGCAGCCAGTTGTCCTCTATCTATGGCTACACCTTC. The J gene is TRBJ1-2, the V gene TRBV7-8; no clear D. V lost 5 bases and J 4 bases, leaving 14 bases between the germline ends. This CDR3 spans 14 amino acids. Germline loops: CDR1 SGHVS, CDR2 FQNEAQ.

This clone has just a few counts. The CDR3 sequence is CASSGVTGELFF. The CDR3 DNA sequence: TGTGCCAGCAGTGGGGTCACCGGGGAGCTGTTTTTT. V is TRBV6-2 or TRBV6-3 and J is TRBJ2-2; D is unresolved. This CDR3 comprises 12 residues. V dropped 5 bases and J dropped 4 bases, with 5 bases sitting between them. Germline assignment: CDR1 MNHEY and CDR2 SVGEGT.

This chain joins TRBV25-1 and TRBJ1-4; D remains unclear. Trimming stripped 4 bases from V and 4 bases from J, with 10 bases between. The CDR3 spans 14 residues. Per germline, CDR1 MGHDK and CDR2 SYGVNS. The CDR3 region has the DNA TGTGCCAGCAGTGTTCCTAACAGTAATGAAAAACTGTTTTTT. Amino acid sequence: CASSVPNSNEKLFF.

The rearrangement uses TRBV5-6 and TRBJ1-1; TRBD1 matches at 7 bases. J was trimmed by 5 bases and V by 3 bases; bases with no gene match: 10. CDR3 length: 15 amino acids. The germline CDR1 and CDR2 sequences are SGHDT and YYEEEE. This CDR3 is CASSWGTGVQTEAFF. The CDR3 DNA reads TGTGCCAGCAGCTGGGGCACAGGGGTACAGACTGAAGCTTTCTTT.

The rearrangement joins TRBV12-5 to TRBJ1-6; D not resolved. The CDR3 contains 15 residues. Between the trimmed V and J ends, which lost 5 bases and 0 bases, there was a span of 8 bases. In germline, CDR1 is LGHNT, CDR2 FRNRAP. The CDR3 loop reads CASGLLSSYNSPLHF. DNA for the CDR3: TGTGCTAGTGGTCTCCTAAGCTCCTATAATTCACCCCTCCACTTT.

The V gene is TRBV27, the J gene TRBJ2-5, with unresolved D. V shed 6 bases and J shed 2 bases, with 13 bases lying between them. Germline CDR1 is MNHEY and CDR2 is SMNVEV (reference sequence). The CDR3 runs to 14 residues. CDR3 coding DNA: TGTGCCAGCAGCCCCTTAGGTAGTCAAGAGACCCAGTACTTC. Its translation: CASSPLGSQETQYF.

The chain's CDR3 is CASSPTGSSGNEQFF. CDR3 bases: TGTGCCAGCAGTCCTACAGGGTCATCAGGCAATGAGCAGTTCTTC. The rearrangement uses TRBV3-1 (or the pseudogene TRBV3-2) and TRBJ2-1; a possible D gene is TRBD1 (6 bases). CDR1 is LGHDT, CDR2 YNNKEL, per germline (reference sequence). V dropped 6 bases and J dropped 6 bases, with 18 bases sitting between them. CDR3 length equals 15 residues.

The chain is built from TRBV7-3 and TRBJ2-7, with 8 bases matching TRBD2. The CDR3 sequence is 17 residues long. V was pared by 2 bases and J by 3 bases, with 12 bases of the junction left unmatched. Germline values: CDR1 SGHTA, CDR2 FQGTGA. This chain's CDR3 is CASSLFPSGYPNYEQYF. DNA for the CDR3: TGTGCCAGCAGCTTATTCCCTAGCGGGTATCCTAACTACGAGCAGTACTTC.

The CDR3 loop is CASSPQTDGNQPQHF. The CDR3 nucleotides read TGTGCCAGCAGCCCCCAAACGGACGGTAATCAGCCCCAGCATTTT. The chain links TRBV7-8 to TRBJ1-5; the D is unclear. Germline lookup yields CDR1 SGHVS and CDR2 FQNEAQ. V was shortened by 5 bases and J by 4 bases, with 15 bases between the two germline ends. This CDR3 has 15 amino acids.

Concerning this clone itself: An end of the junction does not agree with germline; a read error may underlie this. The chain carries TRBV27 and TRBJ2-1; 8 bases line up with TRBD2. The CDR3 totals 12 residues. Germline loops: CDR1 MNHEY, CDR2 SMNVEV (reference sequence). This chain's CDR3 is CASSLTSGRVLF. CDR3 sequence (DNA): TGTGCCAGCAGTCTCACTAGCGGCCGCGTCCTCTTC.

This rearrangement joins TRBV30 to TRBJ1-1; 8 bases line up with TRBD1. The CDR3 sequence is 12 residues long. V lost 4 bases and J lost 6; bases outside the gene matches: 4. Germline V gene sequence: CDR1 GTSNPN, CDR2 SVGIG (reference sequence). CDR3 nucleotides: TGTGCCTGGACAGGGGGCTTAGCTGAAGCTTTCTTT. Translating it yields CAWTGGLAEAFF. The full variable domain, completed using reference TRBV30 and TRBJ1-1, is SQTIHQWPATLVQPVGSPLSLECTVEGTSNPNLYWYRQAAGRGLQLLFYSVGIGQISSEVPQNLSASRPQDRQFILSSKKLLLSDSGFYLCAWTGGLAEAFFGQGTRLTVV.

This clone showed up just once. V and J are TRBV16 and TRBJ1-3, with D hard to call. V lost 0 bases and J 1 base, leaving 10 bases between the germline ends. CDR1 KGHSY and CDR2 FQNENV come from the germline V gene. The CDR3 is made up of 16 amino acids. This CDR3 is CASSQSLHSSGNTIYF. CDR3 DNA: TGTGCCAGCAGCCAATCTCTCCACAGTTCTGGAAACACCATATATTTT.

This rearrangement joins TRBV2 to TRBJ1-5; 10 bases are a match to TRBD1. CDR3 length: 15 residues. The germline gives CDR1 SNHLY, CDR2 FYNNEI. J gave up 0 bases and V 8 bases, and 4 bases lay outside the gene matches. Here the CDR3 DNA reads TGTGCCAGCCGACAGGGGGCTAATAGCAATCAGCCCCAGCATTTT. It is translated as CASRQGANSNQPQHF.

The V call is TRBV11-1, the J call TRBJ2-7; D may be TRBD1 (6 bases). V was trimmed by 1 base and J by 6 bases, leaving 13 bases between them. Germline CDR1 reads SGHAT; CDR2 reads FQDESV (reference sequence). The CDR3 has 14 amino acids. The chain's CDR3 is CASSLDRVNGEQYF. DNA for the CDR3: TGTGCCAGCAGCTTAGACAGGGTTAACGGCGAGCAGTACTTC.

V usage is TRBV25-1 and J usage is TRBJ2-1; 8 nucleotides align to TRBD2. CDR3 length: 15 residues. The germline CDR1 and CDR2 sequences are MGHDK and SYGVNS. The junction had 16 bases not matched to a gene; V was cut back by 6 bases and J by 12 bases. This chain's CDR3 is CASRIPGLDAVGQFF. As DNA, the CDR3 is TGTGCCAGCAGAATACCGGGACTAGATGCCGTCGGGCAGTTCTTC.

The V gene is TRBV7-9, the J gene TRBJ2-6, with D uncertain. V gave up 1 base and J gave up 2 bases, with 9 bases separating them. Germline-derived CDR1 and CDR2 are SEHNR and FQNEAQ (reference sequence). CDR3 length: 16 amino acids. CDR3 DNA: TGTGCCAGCAGCTTAGGGGTAGGGACTGGGGCCAACGTCCTGACTTTC. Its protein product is CASSLGVGTGANVLTF.

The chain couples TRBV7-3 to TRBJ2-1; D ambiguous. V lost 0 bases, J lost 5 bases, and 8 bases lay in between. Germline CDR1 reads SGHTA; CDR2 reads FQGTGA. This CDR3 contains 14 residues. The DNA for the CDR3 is TGTGCCAGCAGCTTAACGTCTACACACAATGAGCAGTTCTTC. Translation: CASSLTSTHNEQFF. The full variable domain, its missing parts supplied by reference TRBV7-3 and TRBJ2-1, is GAGVSQTPSNKVTEKGKYVELRCDPISGHTALYWYRQSLGQGPEFLIYFQGTGAADDSGLPNDRFFAVRPEGSVSTLKIQRTERGDSAVYLCASSLTSTHNEQFFGPGTRLTVL.